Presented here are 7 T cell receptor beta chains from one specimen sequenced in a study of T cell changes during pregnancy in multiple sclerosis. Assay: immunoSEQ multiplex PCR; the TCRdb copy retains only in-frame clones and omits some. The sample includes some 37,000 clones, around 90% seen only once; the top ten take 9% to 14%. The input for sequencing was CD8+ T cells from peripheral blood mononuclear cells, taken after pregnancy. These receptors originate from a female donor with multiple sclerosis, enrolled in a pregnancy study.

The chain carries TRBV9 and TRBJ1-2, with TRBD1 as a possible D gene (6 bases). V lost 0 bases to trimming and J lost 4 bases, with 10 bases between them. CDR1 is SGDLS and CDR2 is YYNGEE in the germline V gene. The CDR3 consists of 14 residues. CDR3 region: CASSVAGDPYGYTF. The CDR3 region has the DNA TGTGCCAGCAGCGTAGCAGGGGATCCCTATGGCTACACCTTC.

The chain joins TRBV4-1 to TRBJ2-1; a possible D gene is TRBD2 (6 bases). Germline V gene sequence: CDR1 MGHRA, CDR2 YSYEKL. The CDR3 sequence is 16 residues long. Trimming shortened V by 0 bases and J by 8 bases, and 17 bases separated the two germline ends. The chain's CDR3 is CASSQEGAGPSDEQFF. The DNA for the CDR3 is TGCGCCAGCAGCCAAGAAGGGGCGGGACCAAGCGATGAGCAGTTCTTC.

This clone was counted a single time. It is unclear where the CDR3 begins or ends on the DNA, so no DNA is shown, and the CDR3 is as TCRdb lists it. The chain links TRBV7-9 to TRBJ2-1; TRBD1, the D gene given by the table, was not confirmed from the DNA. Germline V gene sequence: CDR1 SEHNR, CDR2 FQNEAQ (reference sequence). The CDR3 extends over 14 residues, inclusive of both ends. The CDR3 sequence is CASSFFGSHNEQFF.

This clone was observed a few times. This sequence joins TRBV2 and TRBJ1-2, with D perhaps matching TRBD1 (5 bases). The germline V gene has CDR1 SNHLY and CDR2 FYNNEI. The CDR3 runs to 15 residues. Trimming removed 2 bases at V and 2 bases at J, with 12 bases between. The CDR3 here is CASSEWRGPNYGYTF. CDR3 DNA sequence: TGTGCCAGCAGTGAATGGCGGGGACCAAACTATGGCTACACCTTC.

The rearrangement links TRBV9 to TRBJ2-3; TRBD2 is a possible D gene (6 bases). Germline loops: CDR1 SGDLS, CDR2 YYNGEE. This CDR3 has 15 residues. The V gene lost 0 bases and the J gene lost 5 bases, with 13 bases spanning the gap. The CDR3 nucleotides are TGTGCCAGCAGCGTAGGGGGCGCGGGGATAGATACGCAGTATTTT. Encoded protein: CASSVGGAGIDTQYF.

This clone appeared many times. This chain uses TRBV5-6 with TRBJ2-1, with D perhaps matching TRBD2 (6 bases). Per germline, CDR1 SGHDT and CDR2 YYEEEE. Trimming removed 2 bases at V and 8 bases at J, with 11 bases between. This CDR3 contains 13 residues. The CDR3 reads CASSLGTPDEQFF. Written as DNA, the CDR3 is TGTGCCAGCAGCTTAGGGACTCCGGATGAGCAGTTCTTC.

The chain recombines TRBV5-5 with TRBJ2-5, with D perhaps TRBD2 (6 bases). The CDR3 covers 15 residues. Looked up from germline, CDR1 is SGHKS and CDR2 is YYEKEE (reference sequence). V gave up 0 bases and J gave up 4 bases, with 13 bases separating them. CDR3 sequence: CASSLEASVPETQYF. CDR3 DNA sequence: TGTGCCAGCAGCTTGGAGGCTAGCGTGCCAGAGACCCAGTACTTC.